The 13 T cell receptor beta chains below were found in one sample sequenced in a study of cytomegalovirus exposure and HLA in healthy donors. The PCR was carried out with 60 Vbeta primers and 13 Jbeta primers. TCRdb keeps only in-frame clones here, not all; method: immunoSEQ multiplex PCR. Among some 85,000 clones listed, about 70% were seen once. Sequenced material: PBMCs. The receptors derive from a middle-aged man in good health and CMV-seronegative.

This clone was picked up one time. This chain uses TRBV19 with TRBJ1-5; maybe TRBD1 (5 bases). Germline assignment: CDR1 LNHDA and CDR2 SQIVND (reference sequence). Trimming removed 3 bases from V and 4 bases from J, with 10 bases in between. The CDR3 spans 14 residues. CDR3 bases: TGTGCCAGTAGTATCAGGGTCCGGAATCAGCCCCAGCATTTT. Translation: CASSIRVRNQPQHF.

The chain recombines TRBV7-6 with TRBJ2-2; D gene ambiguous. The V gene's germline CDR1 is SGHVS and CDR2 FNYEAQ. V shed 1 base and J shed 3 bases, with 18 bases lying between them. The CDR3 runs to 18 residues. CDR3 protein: CASSLGNQFFEHTGELFF. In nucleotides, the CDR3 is TGTGCCAGCAGCTTAGGCAACCAATTCTTTGAGCACACCGGGGAGCTGTTTTTT. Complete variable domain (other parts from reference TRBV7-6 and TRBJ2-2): GAGVSQSPRYKVTKRGQDVALRCDPISGHVSLYWYRQALGQGPEFLTYFNYEAQQDKSGLPNDRFSAERPEGSISTLTIQRTEQRDSAMYRCASSLGNQFFEHTGELFFGEGSRLTVL.

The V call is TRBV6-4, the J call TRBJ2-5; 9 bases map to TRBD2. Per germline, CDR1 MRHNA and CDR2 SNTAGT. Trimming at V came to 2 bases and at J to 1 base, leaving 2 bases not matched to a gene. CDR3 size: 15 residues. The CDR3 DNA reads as TGTGCCAGCAGTGACACGCGGGGGGGCCAAGAGACCCAGTACTTC. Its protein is CASSDTRGGQETQYF.

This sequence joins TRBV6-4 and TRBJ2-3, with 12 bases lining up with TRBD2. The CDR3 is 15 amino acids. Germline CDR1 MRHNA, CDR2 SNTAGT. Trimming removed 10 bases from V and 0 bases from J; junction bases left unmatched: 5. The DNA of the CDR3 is TGTGCCACGACGACTAGCGGGGGTAGCACAGATACGCAGTATTTT. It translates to CATTTSGGSTDTQYF.

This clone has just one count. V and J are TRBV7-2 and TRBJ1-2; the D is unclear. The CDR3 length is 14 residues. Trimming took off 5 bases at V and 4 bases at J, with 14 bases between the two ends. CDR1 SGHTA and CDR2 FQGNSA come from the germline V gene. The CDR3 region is CASSRGHTFYGYTF. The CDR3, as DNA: TGTGCCAGCAGCCGCGGGCACACTTTCTATGGCTACACCTTC. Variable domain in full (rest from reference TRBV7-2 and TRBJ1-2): GAGVSQSPSNKVTEKGKDVELRCDPISGHTALYWYRQSLGQGLEFLIYFQGNSAPDKSGLPSDRFSAERTGGSVSTLTIQRTQQEDSAVYLCASSRGHTFYGYTFGSGTRLTVV.

The CDR3 reads CASSEAPVYEQYF. CDR3 DNA: TGTGCCAGCAGTGAAGCCCCGGTCTACGAGCAGTACTTC. The chain carries TRBV6-1 and TRBJ2-7; D is ambiguous. With 0 bases removed from V and 3 bases from J, the gap between germline ends came to 6 bases. The CDR3 covers 13 residues. CDR1 is MNHNS and CDR2 is SASEGT in the germline V gene.

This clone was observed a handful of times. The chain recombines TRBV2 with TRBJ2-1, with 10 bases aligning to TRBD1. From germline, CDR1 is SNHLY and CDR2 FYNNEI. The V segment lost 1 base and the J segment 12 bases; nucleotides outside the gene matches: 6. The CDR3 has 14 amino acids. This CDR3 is CASSEGGQGEWQFF. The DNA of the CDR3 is TGTGCCAGCAGTGAAGGCGGACAGGGGGAATGGCAGTTCTTC.

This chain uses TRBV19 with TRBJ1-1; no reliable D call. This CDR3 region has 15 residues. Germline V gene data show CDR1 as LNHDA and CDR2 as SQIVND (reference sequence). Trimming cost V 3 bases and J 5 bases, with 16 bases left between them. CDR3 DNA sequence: TGTGCCAGTAGTATGGGCAGAAGAACATGGACTGAAGCTTTCTTT. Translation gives CASSMGRRTWTEAFF.

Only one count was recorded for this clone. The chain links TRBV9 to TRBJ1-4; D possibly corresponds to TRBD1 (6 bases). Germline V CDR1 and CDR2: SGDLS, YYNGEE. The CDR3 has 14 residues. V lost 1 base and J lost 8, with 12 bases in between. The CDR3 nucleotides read TGTGCCAGCAGCGTAAGCAGGGGCGGCGAAAAACTGTTTTTT. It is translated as CASSVSRGGEKLFF.

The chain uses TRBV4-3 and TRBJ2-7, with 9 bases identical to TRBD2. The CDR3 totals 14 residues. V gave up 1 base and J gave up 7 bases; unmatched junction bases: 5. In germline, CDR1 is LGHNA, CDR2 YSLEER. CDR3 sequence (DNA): TGCGCCAGCAGCCAAGGCGGGGGGGCAGAGGAGCAGTACTTC. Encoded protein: CASSQGGGAEEQYF.

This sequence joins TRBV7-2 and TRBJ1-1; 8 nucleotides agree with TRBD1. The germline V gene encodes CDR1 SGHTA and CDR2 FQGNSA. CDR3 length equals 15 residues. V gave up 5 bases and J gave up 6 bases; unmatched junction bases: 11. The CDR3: CASSPASGTGAEAFF. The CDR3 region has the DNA TGTGCCAGCAGCCCTGCCTCCGGGACAGGAGCTGAAGCTTTCTTT.

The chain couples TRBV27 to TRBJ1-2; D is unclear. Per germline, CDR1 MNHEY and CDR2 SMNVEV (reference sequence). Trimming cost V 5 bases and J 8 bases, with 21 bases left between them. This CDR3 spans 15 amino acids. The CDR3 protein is CASSNPQTGASGYTF. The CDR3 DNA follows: TGTGCCAGCAGTAACCCCCAGACGGGTGCGAGCGGCTACACCTTC.

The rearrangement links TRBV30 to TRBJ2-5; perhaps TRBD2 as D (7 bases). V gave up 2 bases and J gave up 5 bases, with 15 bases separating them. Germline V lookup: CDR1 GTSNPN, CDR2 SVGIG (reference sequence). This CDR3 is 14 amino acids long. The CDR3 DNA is TGTGCCTGGAGTAGGTGGGGGGGCGGGGAGACCCAGTACTTC. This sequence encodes CAWSRWGGGETQYF.